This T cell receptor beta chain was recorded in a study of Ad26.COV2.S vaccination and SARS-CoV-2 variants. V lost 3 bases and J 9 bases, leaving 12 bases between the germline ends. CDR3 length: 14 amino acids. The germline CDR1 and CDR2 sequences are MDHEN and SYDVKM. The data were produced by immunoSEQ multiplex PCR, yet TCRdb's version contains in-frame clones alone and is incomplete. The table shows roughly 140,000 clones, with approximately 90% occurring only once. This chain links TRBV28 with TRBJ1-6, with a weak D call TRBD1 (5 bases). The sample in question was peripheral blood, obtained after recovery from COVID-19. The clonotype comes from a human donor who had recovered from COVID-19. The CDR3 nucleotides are TGTGCCAGCAGTTTTCAGGGAAACATTTCACCCCTCCACTTT. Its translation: CASSFQGNISPLHF. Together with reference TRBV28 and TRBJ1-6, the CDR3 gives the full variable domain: DVKVTQSSRYLVKRTGEKVFLECVQDMDHENMFWYRQDPGLGLRLIYFSYDVKMKEKGDIPEGYSVSREKKERFSLILESASTNQTSMYLCASSFQGNISPLHFGNGTRLTVT.